This entry is about one TCR beta chain. Antigen: not known. These data belong to a study of cytomegalovirus exposure and HLA in healthy donors. General study results and limits: An observed cluster of highly shared sequence variants was recorded as a likely sequencing artifact. In a later analysis, a missense DCLRE1C variant was linked to TCR beta V- and J-gene trimming. Accounts indicate the classifier identified cytomegalovirus status with strong specificity and sensitivity.

Unrecorded immune exposures were likely, despite nominal health at sampling. PCR involved 60 Vbeta and 13 Jbeta primers. Clones were read by immunoSEQ multiplex PCR, and TCRdb kept only the in-frame ones, dropping some. There are approximately 190,000 clones in the sample; roughly 68% occur only once, and 2.5% to 3% lies in the top ten. This CDR3 is 11 amino acids long. Germline V lookup: CDR1 DFQATT, CDR2 SNEGSKA (reference sequence). The chain carries TRBV20-1 and TRBJ2-5; no clear D. The J call may not be correct, given that the DNA end is closer to TRBJ2-7. This TCR came from a man aged 35 to 55 in good health and CMV-seropositive. Material for sequencing was PBMCs. CDR3 bases: TGCAGTGCCCCTTTCTTTTACGAGCAGTACTTC. This sequence encodes CSAPFFYEQYF.